A single sample is the source of the 7 T cell receptor beta chains below, sequenced in a study of blood T cell repertoires in COVID-19. Method: immunoSEQ multiplex PCR; TCRdb's copy keeps in-frame clones and lacks some. The sample carries 350,000 to 450,000 clones, 75% to 90% recorded once. The sample comprised peripheral blood. These receptors were collected from a woman between 18 and 29 years old with acute or convalescent COVID-19.

J is TRBJ1-5 and V is TRBV28, with D perhaps TRBD1 (5 bases). The V gene lost 3 bases and the J gene lost 3 bases, with 9 bases spanning the gap. The germline CDR1 and CDR2 sequences are MDHEN and SYDVKM. There are 14 residues in the CDR3. CDR3 amino acids: CASSFGGVNQPQHF. The CDR3 nucleotides read TGTGCCAGCAGTTTTGGGGGGGTCAATCAGCCCCAGCATTTT.

The chain combines TRBV29-1 with TRBJ2-7; 9 bases match TRBD1. Germline V lookup: CDR1 SQVTM, CDR2 ANQGSEA. J gave up 4 bases and V 6 bases, and 10 bases lay outside the gene matches. CDR3 length: 14 amino acids. The CDR3 reads CSVDTGTGPYEQYF. CDR3 sequence (DNA): TGCAGCGTCGACACCGGGACAGGGCCTTACGAGCAGTACTTC.

The chain is built from TRBV3-1 (or the pseudogene TRBV3-2) and TRBJ2-3, with 8 positions matching TRBD2. V was pared by 4 bases and J by 4 bases, with 10 bases of the junction left unmatched. The germline V gene encodes CDR1 LGHDT and CDR2 YNNKEL (reference sequence). The CDR3 spans 16 residues. The CDR3: CASSPRAREAADTQYF. CDR3 bases: TGTGCCAGCAGCCCCAGGGCGCGGGAGGCCGCAGATACGCAGTATTTT.

V usage is TRBV23-1 and J usage is TRBJ2-2; 7 nucleotides align to TRBD1. TRBV23-1 is noted as an ORF with a role that remains uncertain. Trimming at V came to 0 bases and at J to 4 bases, leaving 11 bases not matched to a gene. CDR3 length equals 18 residues. The CDR3 DNA sequence: TGCGCCAGCAGTCAATCGATAGGGAGACAGGGCCCCACCGGGGAGCTGTTTTTT. This gives the protein CASSQSIGRQGPTGELFF.

The gene calls are TRBV18 and TRBJ1-1; 7 nucleotides line up with TRBD1. The germline V gene encodes CDR1 KGHSH and CDR2 LQKENI. With 2 bases clipped from V and 0 bases from J, the junction kept 6 bases outside the gene matches. CDR3 length: 16 amino acids. The CDR3 nucleotides read TGTGCCAGCTCACCAACTTGGGACAGCATGAACACTGAAGCTTTCTTT. It specifies CASSPTWDSMNTEAFF.

V gene TRBV6-5 combines with J gene TRBJ2-3, with D possibly matching TRBD1 (5 bases). The V and J ends lost 5 bases and 2 bases respectively, with 11 bases between them. Germline CDR1 is MNHEY and CDR2 is SVGAGI. The CDR3 totals 14 residues. The CDR3 sequence is CASSRTSYTDTQYF. CDR3 DNA sequence: TGTGCCAGCAGTCGGACATCCTACACAGATACGCAGTATTTT.

The V gene is TRBV19, the J gene TRBJ2-3; a weak D match, TRBD1 (5 bases). The CDR3 loop spans 14 amino acids. Trimming removed 5 bases at V and 3 bases at J, with 12 bases between. Germline CDR1 and CDR2: LNHDA and SQIVND (reference sequence). The CDR3, as DNA: TGTGCCAGTAGTTACAGGTTAAGGACAGATACGCAGTATTTT. Translating it yields CASSYRLRTDTQYF.